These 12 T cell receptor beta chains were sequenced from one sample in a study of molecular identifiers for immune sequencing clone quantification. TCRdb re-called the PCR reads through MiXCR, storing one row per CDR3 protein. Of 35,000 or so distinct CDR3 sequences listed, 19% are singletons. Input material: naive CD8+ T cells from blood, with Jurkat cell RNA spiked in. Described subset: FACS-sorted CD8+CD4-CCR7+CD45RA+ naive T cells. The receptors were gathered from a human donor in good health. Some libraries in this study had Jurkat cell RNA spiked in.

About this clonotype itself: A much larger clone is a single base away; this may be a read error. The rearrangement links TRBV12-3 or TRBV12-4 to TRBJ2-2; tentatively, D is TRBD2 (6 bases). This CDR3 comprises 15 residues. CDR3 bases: TGTGCCAGCAGTTTTGGGTCTGCGGGGACCGGGGAGCTGGTTTTT. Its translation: CASSFGSAGTGELVF.

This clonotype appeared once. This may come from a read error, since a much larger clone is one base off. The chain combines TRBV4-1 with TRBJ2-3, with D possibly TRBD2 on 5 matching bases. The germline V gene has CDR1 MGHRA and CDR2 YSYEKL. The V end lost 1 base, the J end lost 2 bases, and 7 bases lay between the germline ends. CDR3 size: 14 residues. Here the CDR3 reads CASSQAGNTDTQYF. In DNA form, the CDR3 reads TGCGCCAGCAGCCAAGCGGGGAACACAGATACGCAGTATTTT.

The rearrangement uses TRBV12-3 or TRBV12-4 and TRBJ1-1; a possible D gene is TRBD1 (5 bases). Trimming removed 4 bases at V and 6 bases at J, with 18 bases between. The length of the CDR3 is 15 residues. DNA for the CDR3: TGTGCCAGCAGTTCACGGCGGGCAGGGATCGCTGAAGCTTTCTTT. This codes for CASSSRRAGIAEAFF.

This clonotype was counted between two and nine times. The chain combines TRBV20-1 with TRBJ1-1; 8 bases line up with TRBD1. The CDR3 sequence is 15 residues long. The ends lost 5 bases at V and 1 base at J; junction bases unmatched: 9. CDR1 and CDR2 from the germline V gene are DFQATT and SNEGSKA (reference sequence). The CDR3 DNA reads TGCAGTGCTCCCCTCGACAGGGGCGAGAACACTGAAGCTTTCTTT. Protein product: CSAPLDRGENTEAFF.

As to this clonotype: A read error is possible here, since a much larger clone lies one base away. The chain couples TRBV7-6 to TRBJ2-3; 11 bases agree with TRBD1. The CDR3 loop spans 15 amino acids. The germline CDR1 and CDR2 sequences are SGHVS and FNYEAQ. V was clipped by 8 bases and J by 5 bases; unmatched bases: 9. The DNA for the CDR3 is TGTGCCAGCGGCCCGGGACAGGGGGTATTAGATACGCAGTATTTT. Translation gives CASGPGQGVLDTQYF.

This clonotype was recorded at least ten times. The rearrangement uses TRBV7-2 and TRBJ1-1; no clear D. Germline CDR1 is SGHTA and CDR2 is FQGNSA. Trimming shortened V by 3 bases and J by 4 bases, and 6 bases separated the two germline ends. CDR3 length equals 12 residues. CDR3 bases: TGTGCCAGCAGCTTCTTCGGCACTGAAGCTTTCTTT. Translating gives CASSFFGTEAFF.

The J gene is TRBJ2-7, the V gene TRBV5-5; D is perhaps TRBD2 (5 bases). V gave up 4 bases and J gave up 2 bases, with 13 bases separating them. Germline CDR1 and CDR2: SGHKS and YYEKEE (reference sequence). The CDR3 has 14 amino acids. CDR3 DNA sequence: TGTGCCAGCAGCGAGGGATTTGGTCCCTACGAGCAGTACTTC. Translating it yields CASSEGFGPYEQYF.

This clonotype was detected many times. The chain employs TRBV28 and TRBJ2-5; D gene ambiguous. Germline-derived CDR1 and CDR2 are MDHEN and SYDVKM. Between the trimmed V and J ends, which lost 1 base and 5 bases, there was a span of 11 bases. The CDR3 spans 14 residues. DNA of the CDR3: TGTGCCAGCAGTTTATCCCAAGTGGGGGAGACCCAGTACTTC. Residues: CASSLSQVGETQYF.

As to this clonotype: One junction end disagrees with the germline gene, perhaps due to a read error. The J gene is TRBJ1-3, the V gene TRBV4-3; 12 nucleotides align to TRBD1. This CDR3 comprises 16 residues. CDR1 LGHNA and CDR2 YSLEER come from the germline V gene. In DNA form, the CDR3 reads TGCGCCGGCAGCCAAGATTTAGGGACAGGGGGCGACACCATATATTTT. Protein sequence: CAGSQDLGTGGDTIYF.

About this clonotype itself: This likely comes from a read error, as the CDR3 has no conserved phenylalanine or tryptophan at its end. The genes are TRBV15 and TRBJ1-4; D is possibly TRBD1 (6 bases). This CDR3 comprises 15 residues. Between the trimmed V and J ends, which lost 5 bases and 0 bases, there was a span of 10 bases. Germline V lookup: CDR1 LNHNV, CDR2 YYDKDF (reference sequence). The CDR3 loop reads CATSDRLATNEKLFL. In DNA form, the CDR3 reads TGTGCCACCAGCGACAGGCTCGCAACTAATGAAAAACTGTTTCTT.

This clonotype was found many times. The CDR3 loop is CSVIIYGRGPQETQYF. The CDR3 DNA sequence: TGCAGCGTTATCATCTATGGACGGGGGCCCCAAGAGACCCAGTACTTC. The gene calls are TRBV29-1 and TRBJ2-5, with D perhaps matching TRBD1 or TRBD2 (6 bases each). V was trimmed by 5 bases and J by 1 base, leaving 20 bases between them. The CDR3 runs 16 residues. CDR1 SQVTM and CDR2 ANQGSEA come from the germline V gene.

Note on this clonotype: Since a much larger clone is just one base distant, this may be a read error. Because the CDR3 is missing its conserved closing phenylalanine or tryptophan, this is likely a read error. CDR3 region: CASSQDTRGQGYEQYL. CDR3 nucleotide sequence: TGCGCCAGCAGCCAAGATACAAGGGGCCAAGGCTACGAGCAGTACCTC. This chain joins TRBV4-3 and TRBJ2-7; D perhaps matches TRBD1 (5 bases). Trimming took off 0 bases at V and 3 bases at J, with 15 bases between the two ends. Germline V gives CDR1 LGHNA, CDR2 YSLEER. The CDR3 has 16 amino acids.